In its sample, the clone carrying this T cell receptor (beta chain) was seen a few times. Its target is unknown. The data belong to a study of blood T cells in healthy people across ages. The use of a sample-barcoded 5' primer and a J-beta primer mix characterized a second PCR of roughly 6 to 11 cycles. TCRdb independently ran MiXCR on the 5' RACE reads; one entry per CDR3 protein. The sample lists under 750,000 distinct CDR3 sequences, around 48% occurring once. This CDR3 has 11 residues. V lost 4 bases, J lost 4 bases, and 7 bases lay in between. Germline-derived CDR1 and CDR2 are DFQATT and SNEGSKA (reference sequence). Points from the study as a whole: Both naive CD4+ cell counts and diversity were greater in long-lived donors than in aged donors.

The sequence was collected from an elderly man in good health. What was sequenced was blood. V usage is TRBV20-1 and J usage is TRBJ2-5, with D unclear. CDR3 nucleotide sequence: TGCAGTGCTACGTCCGGAGAGACCCAGTACTTC. Translation: CSATSGETQYF.